What follows are 21 T cell receptor beta chains derived from one specimen sequenced in a study of chemoradiotherapy in HPV16-positive cancers. The repertoire was sequenced with immunoSEQ multiplex PCR; TCRdb's copy has only in-frame clones and lacks some. The table has 20,000 to 25,000 clones, roughly 90% seen once; the top ten hold around 5.3%. The sample consisted of blood, taken from a patient who underwent chemoradiotherapy. All receptors derive from a human donor with HPV-associated anogenital cancer.

This clone was detected once. The gene calls are TRBV19 and TRBJ2-5, with 8 bases that match TRBD1. The CDR3 extends over 15 amino acids. CDR1 and CDR2 (germline): LNHDA, SQIVND (reference sequence). V trimming: 5 bases; J trimming: 3 bases; junction bases outside the gene matches: 8. The CDR3 bases are TGTGCCAGTAGTGCCCCAGGGGGCTCCAAAGAGACCCAGTACTTC. This codes for CASSAPGGSKETQYF.

This chain connects TRBV5-4 to TRBJ2-2; 7 bases fit TRBD1. Trimming took 4 bases from V and 4 from J; bases not matched to a gene: 7. This CDR3 comprises 15 residues. Germline assignment: CDR1 SGHNT and CDR2 YYREEE (reference sequence). For the CDR3, the DNA is TGTGCCAGCAGCAAACAGGGGCGCGGCACCGGGGAGCTGTTTTTT. As protein: CASSKQGRGTGELFF. Complete variable domain (other parts from reference TRBV5-4 and TRBJ2-2): ETGVTQSPTHLIKTRGQQVTLRCSSQSGHNTVSWYQQALGQGPQFIFQYYREEENGRGNFPPRFSGLQFPNYSSELNVNALELDDSALYLCASSKQGRGTGELFFGEGSRLTVL.

The V call is TRBV11-3, the J call TRBJ2-2; 7 nucleotides agree with TRBD2. After removal of 5 bases from V and 6 bases from J, the junction contained 9 bases not matched to a gene. The germline CDR1 and CDR2 sequences are SGHNT and YENEEA. The CDR3 runs to 15 residues. The CDR3 is CASSTGRVESGELFF. CDR3 nucleotide sequence: TGTGCCAGCAGCACTGGGAGGGTGGAATCCGGGGAGCTGTTTTTT.

This rearrangement joins TRBV4-1 to TRBJ1-1; a weak D match, TRBD1 (5 bases). CDR1 is MGHRA and CDR2 is YSYEKL in the germline V gene. With 0 bases removed from V and 1 base from J, the gap between germline ends came to 15 bases. The CDR3 has 17 amino acids. CDR3 nucleotide sequence: TGCGCCAGCAGCCAAGATGCCTCCGCGGGGGGGAACACTGAAGCTTTCTTT. Translating gives CASSQDASAGGNTEAFF.

This clone was observed a few times. The rearrangement links TRBV4-1 to TRBJ1-5, with a weak D call TRBD1 (5 bases). The germline V and J ends were trimmed by 3 bases and 8 bases, with 17 bases remaining between them. CDR1 is MGHRA, CDR2 YSYEKL, per germline. There are 15 residues in the CDR3. CDR3 sequence: CASSQGLAAGEPQHF. The CDR3 DNA follows: TGCGCCAGCAGCCAGGGACTCGCTGCGGGGGAGCCCCAGCATTTT.

The rearrangement uses TRBV2 and TRBJ2-7; 7 bases are a match to TRBD2. V lost 6 bases to trimming and J lost 1 base; unmatched junction nucleotides: 9. Germline V gives CDR1 SNHLY, CDR2 FYNNEI. The CDR3 is 15 amino acids. The CDR3 sequence is CASSRASGGSYEQYV. In DNA, the CDR3 is TGTGCCAGCAGCCGTGCCTCGGGGGGATCCTACGAGCAGTACGTC.

The chain couples TRBV5-1 to TRBJ2-3, with D tentatively TRBD1 (6 bases). V lost 4 bases to trimming and J lost 1 base, with 16 bases between them. This CDR3 is 16 amino acids long. Germline V gives CDR1 SGHRS, CDR2 YFSETQ. CDR3 region: CASSINRAQGTDTQYF. The CDR3 DNA sequence: TGCGCCAGCAGCATTAACAGGGCACAGGGCACAGATACGCAGTATTTT.

The rearrangement joins TRBV5-6 to TRBJ1-2; D unresolved. Trimming removed 1 base from V and 8 bases from J, with 15 bases in between. The CDR3 is made up of 14 amino acids. The germline gives CDR1 SGHDT, CDR2 YYEEEE. CDR3 protein: CASSLRSTAPGYTF. The CDR3 DNA sequence: TGTGCCAGCAGCTTGAGATCCACAGCACCAGGCTACACCTTC.

The genes are TRBV2 and TRBJ2-5; TRBD2 matches 10 bases. The length of the CDR3 is 14 residues. Trimming removed 6 bases from V and 6 bases from J; junction bases left unmatched: 7. Per the germline V gene, CDR1 is SNHLY and CDR2 is FYNNEI. In DNA form, the CDR3 reads TGTGCCAGCAGGGGAGCGGGGGGGCAGAAGACCCAGTACTTC. This sequence encodes CASRGAGGQKTQYF. The variable domain in full, with the rest retrieved from reference TRBV2 and TRBJ2-5, is EPEVTQTPSHQVTQMGQEVILRCVPISNHLYFYWYRQILGQKVEFLVSFYNNEISEKSEIFDDQFSVERPDGSNFTLKIRSTKLEDSAMYFCASRGAGGQKTQYFGPGTRLLVL.

The chain couples TRBV19 to TRBJ2-7, with TRBD2 matching over 10 bases. J lost 5 bases, V lost 4 bases, and 8 bases had no gene match. The CDR3 sequence is 15 residues long. Germline V gene sequence: CDR1 LNHDA, CDR2 SQIVND (reference sequence). The CDR3 is CASSTGAGGLDEQYF. In DNA form, the CDR3 reads TGTGCCAGTAGTACCGGAGCGGGGGGGCTTGACGAGCAGTACTTC.

The V and J genes are TRBV4-1 and TRBJ2-1, with D possibly matching TRBD2 (6 bases). Germline CDR1 and CDR2: MGHRA and YSYEKL. CDR3 length: 14 residues. Trimming shortened V by 0 bases and J by 7 bases, and 10 bases separated the two germline ends. CDR3 nucleotide sequence: TGCGCCAGCAGCCAAGAAGACGGAGGGAATGAGCAGTTCTTC. Protein: CASSQEDGGNEQFF.

This clone turned up a few times. The chain has TRBV30 and TRBJ1-2; 7 bases are shared with TRBD1. With V trimmed by 4 bases and J by 7 bases, 9 bases remained unmatched. The CDR3 loop spans 13 amino acids. From germline, CDR1 is GTSNPN and CDR2 SVGIG (reference sequence). The CDR3: CAWKEGAYGGYTF. The CDR3 nucleotides are TGTGCCTGGAAGGAGGGGGCGTACGGTGGCTACACCTTC.

V and J are TRBV5-1 and TRBJ1-1; D gene ambiguous. V was trimmed by 0 bases and J by 0 bases, leaving 12 bases between them. CDR1 and CDR2 (germline): SGHRS, YFSETQ. The CDR3 runs 16 residues. CDR3 loop: CASSLGPETMNTEAFF. For the CDR3, the DNA is TGCGCCAGCAGCTTGGGTCCAGAGACGATGAACACTGAAGCTTTCTTT.

The gene calls are TRBV10-3 and TRBJ2-2; 7 bases align to TRBD1. The V and J ends lost 10 bases and 1 base, in that order; junction bases with no gene match: 6. The CDR3 is 14 amino acids. Looked up from germline, CDR1 is ENHRY and CDR2 is SYGVKD. The CDR3 here is CATRQGGNTGELFF. For the CDR3, the DNA is TGTGCCACCCGACAGGGTGGGAACACCGGGGAGCTGTTTTTT.

The chain employs TRBV4-1 and TRBJ2-3, with D perhaps TRBD2 (6 bases). The V and J ends lost 2 bases and 2 bases respectively, with 14 bases between them. The CDR3 covers 16 residues. CDR1 and CDR2 (germline): MGHRA, YSYEKL. CDR3 DNA sequence: TGCGCCAGCAGCCAACGACCGGGACTGTACACAGATACGCAGTATTTT. Protein product: CASSQRPGLYTDTQYF.

This clone appeared once. The rearrangement links TRBV5-6 to TRBJ2-5; 8 positions agree with TRBD1. The V gene end was trimmed by 0 bases and the J gene end by 3 bases; junction bases not matched to a gene: 13. CDR3 size: 18 residues. From germline, CDR1 is SGHDT and CDR2 YYEEEE. The chain's CDR3 is CASSLVQLRMDREETQYF. CDR3 coding DNA: TGTGCCAGCAGCTTGGTGCAGCTCCGGATGGACAGGGAAGAGACCCAGTACTTC.

The J gene is TRBJ2-7, the V gene TRBV27; D is possibly TRBD1 or TRBD2 (5 bases each). The CDR3 is 14 amino acids. Germline V gene data show CDR1 as MNHEY and CDR2 as SMNVEV (reference sequence). Between the trimmed V and J ends, which lost 4 bases and 5 bases, there was a span of 15 bases. The CDR3 nucleotides read TGTGCCAGCAGTTACACCTGGGGGAAAGACGAGCAGTACTTC. Protein sequence: CASSYTWGKDEQYF.

This chain joins TRBV11-2 and TRBJ2-7; either TRBD1 or TRBD2 may supply D (5 bases each). CDR1 and CDR2 from the germline V gene are SGHAT and FQNNGV. The V end lost 5 bases, the J end lost 2 bases, and 7 bases lay between the germline ends. The CDR3 extends over 12 amino acids. CDR3 in DNA: TGTGCCAGCAGCCGGGGCCCCTACGAGCAGTACTTC. Protein product: CASSRGPYEQYF. The variable domain in full, with the rest retrieved from reference TRBV11-2 and TRBJ2-7, is EAGVAQSPRYKIIEKRQSVAFWCNPISGHATLYWYQQILGQGPKLLIQFQNNGVVDDSQLPKDRFSAERLKGVDSTLKIQPAKLEDSAVYLCASSRGPYEQYFGPGTRLTVT.

The chain links TRBV9 to TRBJ1-4; D is unclear. Germline CDR1 is SGDLS and CDR2 is YYNGEE. The V gene lost 3 bases and the J gene lost 1 base, with 4 bases spanning the gap. The length of the CDR3 is 13 residues. CDR3 coding DNA: TGTGCCAGCAGCGGAGAAACTAATGAAAAACTGTTTTTT. Translated: CASSGETNEKLFF.

This chain joins TRBV29-1 and TRBJ1-5, with D uncertain. This CDR3 contains 15 residues. V was pared by 4 bases and J by 1 base, with 14 bases between. Germline V gene data show CDR1 as SQVTM and CDR2 as ANQGSEA. CDR3 region: CSVAWGQGSNQPQHF. The CDR3 region has the DNA TGCAGCGTTGCCTGGGGTCAAGGGAGCAATCAGCCCCAGCATTTT.

This chain connects TRBV6-6 to TRBJ1-2; D uncertain. CDR3 length: 16 residues. Germline CDR1 is MNHNY and CDR2 is SVGAGI (reference sequence). V was pared by 5 bases and J by 1 base, with 17 bases between. CDR3 in DNA: TGTGCCAGCAGTAGCCCCCCCAGAGGGAGTAACTATGGCTACACCTTC. It yields the protein CASSSPPRGSNYGYTF.